This TCR beta chain was identified in a study of blood T cells in healthy people across ages. Study observations and caveats: Per-million-T-cell TCR beta diversity fell roughly linearly with age.

This clonotype was picked up a small number of times. The antigen is not known. A second about 7 to 12 cycle PCR used barcoded and J-beta primers. TCRdb re-derived calls from the 5' RACE reads in MiXCR, one entry per CDR3 protein. The sample yields under 700,000 distinct CDR3 sequences, nearly 25% seen once. Looked up from germline, CDR1 is SGHRS and CDR2 is YFSETQ. V lost 8 bases and J lost 4, with 17 bases in between. The CDR3 is made up of 14 amino acids. These data were also reused for a study on T cells of mothers and their children. That work adds: Similar effects of thymic selection on TCR recombination output were recorded in related and unrelated pairs.

The chain has TRBV5-1 and TRBJ2-3; the D call may be TRBD1 or TRBD2 (5 bases each). Material: blood. The sequence came from a boy aged 5-17 years in good health. The CDR3 DNA follows: TGCGCCAGAGTTGTGGGGCAGGAGGCAGATACGCAGTATTTT. Its protein is CARVVGQEADTQYF. The variable domain in full, completed from reference TRBV5-1 and TRBJ2-3, reads KAGVTQTPRYLIKTRGQQVTLSCSPISGHRSVSWYQQTPGQGLQFLFEYFSETQRNKGNFPGRFSGRQFSNSRSEMNVSTLELGDSALYLCARVVGQEADTQYFGPGTRLTVL.